A selection of T cell receptor beta chains follows, all from one sample in a study of shared clonotypes between healthy human individuals. TCRdb keeps only in-frame clones here, not all; method: immunoSEQ multiplex PCR. Seen here are about 530,000 clones, almost 97% observed once, and the top ten hold roughly 0.06%. Input material: naive CD4+ T cells sorted from blood. The receptors here all came from a woman between 25 and 40 years old in good health. Both conserved end residues are part of each CDR3. The order of the fields is D gene, clone size, V gene, J gene, CDR3 protein, CDR3 DNA. The D gene is left open where the match is weak. Expanded clones are given a class, and other clones once, few, many or no size at all.

d_call: TRBD2
clone_size: NA
v_call: TRBV30
j_call: TRBJ2-1
cdr3_aa: CAWRTRSEQFF
cdr3_nt: TGTGCCTGGCGGACTAGAAGTGAGCAGTTCTTC

d_call: TRBD1
clone_size: NA
v_call: TRBV7-9
j_call: TRBJ1-4
cdr3_aa: CASSLRTGTNEKLFF
cdr3_nt: TGTGCCAGCAGCTTACGGACAGGGACTAATGAAAAACTGTTTTTT

d_call: TRBD1
clone_size: NA
v_call: TRBV19
j_call: TRBJ1-5
cdr3_aa: CAGARDRRNQPQHF
cdr3_nt: TGTGCCGGGGCGCGGGACAGACGCAATCAGCCCCAGCATTTT

d_call: NA
clone_size: once
v_call: TRBV27
j_call: TRBJ2-5
cdr3_aa: CASSLWQGGRETQYF
cdr3_nt: TGTGCCAGCAGTTTATGGCAGGGAGGACGAGAGACCCAGTACTTC

d_call: NA
clone_size: NA
v_call: TRBV15
j_call: TRBJ2-2
cdr3_aa: CATSYRVSGELFF
cdr3_nt: TGTGCCACCAGTTACAGGGTTTCCGGGGAGCTGTTTTTT

d_call: TRBD2
clone_size: once
v_call: TRBV10-2
j_call: TRBJ2-2
cdr3_aa: CASSSGLAGVETGELFF
cdr3_nt: TGCGCCAGCAGCTCTGGACTAGCGGGAGTGGAGACCGGGGAGCTGTTTTTT

d_call: TRBD2
clone_size: NA
v_call: TRBV11-1
j_call: TRBJ2-7
cdr3_aa: CASSSTGGSYEQYF
cdr3_nt: TGTGCCAGCAGCTCGACGGGGGGCTCCTACGAGCAGTACTTC

d_call: TRBD2
clone_size: NA
v_call: TRBV28
j_call: TRBJ2-3
cdr3_aa: CASAAGGSSQYF
cdr3_nt: TGTGCCAGCGCGGCGGGCGGGAGTTCGCAGTATTTT

d_call: TRBD1
clone_size: NA
v_call: TRBV18
j_call: TRBJ1-1
cdr3_aa: CASSPRTGGTEAFF
cdr3_nt: TGTGCCAGCTCACCACGGACAGGGGGCACTGAAGCTTTCTTT

d_call: NA
clone_size: NA
v_call: TRBV5-1
j_call: TRBJ2-5
cdr3_aa: CASSLGAVGVETQYF
cdr3_nt: TGCGCCAGCAGCTTGGGGGCTGTGGGGGTGGAGACCCAGTACTTC

d_call: TRBD1
clone_size: NA
v_call: TRBV10-3
j_call: TRBJ1-4
cdr3_aa: CAISGAGGEKLFF
cdr3_nt: TGTGCCATCAGTGGGGCAGGGGGAGAAAAACTGTTTTTT

d_call: NA
clone_size: NA
v_call: TRBV9
j_call: TRBJ2-3
cdr3_aa: CASSLGPPDTQYF
cdr3_nt: TGTGCCAGCAGTCTTGGCCCCCCAGATACGCAGTATTTT

d_call: NA
clone_size: NA
v_call: TRBV18
j_call: TRBJ2-2
cdr3_aa: CASSPRTTEELFF
cdr3_nt: TGTGCCAGCTCACCACGGACAACGGAGGAGCTGTTTTTT

d_call: NA
clone_size: NA
v_call: TRBV19
j_call: TRBJ2-7
cdr3_aa: CASSNFGTDGSYEQYF
cdr3_nt: TGTGCCAGTAGTAACTTCGGGACTGACGGTTCCTACGAGCAGTACTTC

d_call: TRBD1
clone_size: NA
v_call: TRBV2
j_call: TRBJ1-5
cdr3_aa: CASSGGGGFLSNQPQHF
cdr3_nt: TGTGCCAGCAGTGGGGGAGGGGGCTTTCTTAGCAATCAGCCCCAGCATTTT

d_call: NA
clone_size: NA
v_call: TRBV27
j_call: TRBJ1-5
cdr3_aa: CASAIGAQPQHF
cdr3_nt: TGTGCCAGCGCGATAGGGGCTCAGCCCCAGCATTTT

d_call: NA
clone_size: NA
v_call: TRBV28
j_call: TRBJ2-7
cdr3_aa: CASRPFLTRMNEQYF
cdr3_nt: TGTGCCAGCAGACCCTTCTTGACGCGAATGAACGAGCAGTACTTC

d_call: NA
clone_size: once
v_call: TRBV19
j_call: TRBJ2-5
cdr3_aa: CASSFGLLQETQYF
cdr3_nt: TGTGCCAGTAGCTTTGGACTCTTGCAAGAGACCCAGTACTTC

d_call: NA
clone_size: NA
v_call: TRBV11-2
j_call: TRBJ2-7
cdr3_aa: CASSLPTDPREQYF
cdr3_nt: TGTGCCAGCAGCCTACCGACGGATCCGCGCGAGCAGTACTTC

d_call: TRBD2
clone_size: NA
v_call: TRBV5-5
j_call: TRBJ2-1
cdr3_aa: CTTAVGGSSYNEQFF
cdr3_nt: TGTACTACTGCAGTGGGCGGGAGCTCCTACAATGAGCAGTTCTTC

d_call: NA
clone_size: once
v_call: TRBV10-3
j_call: TRBJ1-1
cdr3_aa: CAIGTGNTEAFF
cdr3_nt: TGTGCCATCGGGACCGGGAACACTGAAGCTTTCTTT

d_call: TRBD1
clone_size: NA
v_call: TRBV28
j_call: TRBJ1-5
cdr3_aa: CASSLQGSQTLIRPQHF
cdr3_nt: TGTGCCAGCAGTCTACAGGGGTCCCAAACCCTAATTCGGCCCCAGCATTTT

d_call: TRBD2
clone_size: NA
v_call: TRBV4-1
j_call: TRBJ2-7
cdr3_aa: CASSPPGAGPAYEQYF
cdr3_nt: TGCGCCAGCAGCCCCCCCGGAGCGGGGCCCGCCTACGAGCAGTACTTC

d_call: NA
clone_size: NA
v_call: TRBV5-1
j_call: TRBJ2-7
cdr3_aa: CASSPGRRLASDEQYF
cdr3_nt: TGCGCCAGCAGCCCCGGGCGCCGGTTAGCTAGTGACGAGCAGTACTTC

d_call: NA
clone_size: NA
v_call: TRBV15
j_call: TRBJ2-7
cdr3_aa: CATSRGGAESYEQYF
cdr3_nt: TGTGCCACCAGCAGAGGCGGGGCTGAATCCTACGAGCAGTACTTC

d_call: NA
clone_size: NA
v_call: TRBV28
j_call: TRBJ1-1
cdr3_aa: CASRMVNTEAFF
cdr3_nt: TGTGCCAGCAGGATGGTGAACACTGAAGCTTTCTTT

d_call: TRBD2
clone_size: NA
v_call: TRBV6-6
j_call: TRBJ2-7
cdr3_aa: CASSYRTSGSYEQYF
cdr3_nt: TGTGCCAGCAGTTACCGGACTAGCGGCTCCTACGAGCAGTACTTC

d_call: NA
clone_size: NA
v_call: TRBV5-1
j_call: TRBJ2-1
cdr3_aa: CASSGGTHSSYNEQFF
cdr3_nt: TGCGCCAGCAGCGGAGGGACTCACAGCTCCTACAATGAGCAGTTCTTC

d_call: NA
clone_size: NA
v_call: TRBV19
j_call: TRBJ2-7
cdr3_aa: CASSTGGEWTEQYF
cdr3_nt: TGTGCCAGTAGTACCGGCGGAGAGTGGACCGAGCAGTACTTC

d_call: NA
clone_size: NA
v_call: TRBV5-8
j_call: TRBJ2-5
cdr3_aa: CASSSRGSETQYF
cdr3_nt: TGTGCCAGCAGCTCCAGGGGCTCGGAGACCCAGTACTTC

d_call: TRBD1
clone_size: NA
v_call: TRBV5-1
j_call: TRBJ2-7
cdr3_aa: CASSPNAGTGGYEQYF
cdr3_nt: TGCGCCAGCAGCCCCAACGCCGGGACAGGGGGCTACGAGCAGTACTTC

d_call: TRBD1
clone_size: NA
v_call: TRBV9
j_call: TRBJ1-3
cdr3_aa: CASSRSGTGPSGNTIYF
cdr3_nt: TGTGCCAGCAGCAGATCCGGGACAGGGCCCTCTGGAAACACCATATATTTT

d_call: TRBD1
clone_size: NA
v_call: TRBV11-2
j_call: TRBJ1-4
cdr3_aa: CASSFKQGINEKLFF
cdr3_nt: TGTGCCAGCAGCTTTAAACAGGGGATTAATGAAAAACTGTTTTTT

d_call: TRBD2
clone_size: NA
v_call: TRBV15
j_call: TRBJ2-7
cdr3_aa: CATGTSGTHEQYF
cdr3_nt: TGTGCCACCGGGACTAGCGGGACCCACGAGCAGTACTTC

d_call: NA
clone_size: NA
v_call: TRBV28
j_call: TRBJ2-1
cdr3_aa: CASSLSGTNYNEQFF
cdr3_nt: TGTGCCAGCAGTTTAAGTGGGACAAATTACAATGAGCAGTTCTTC

d_call: TRBD2
clone_size: NA
v_call: TRBV7-2
j_call: TRBJ2-1
cdr3_aa: CASSPRSGAGGRGEQFF
cdr3_nt: TGTGCCAGCAGCCCACGTTCAGGGGCGGGAGGGCGAGGCGAGCAGTTCTTC

d_call: NA
clone_size: NA
v_call: TRBV2
j_call: TRBJ2-2
cdr3_aa: CASRGSRDSLHTGELFF
cdr3_nt: TGTGCCAGCAGGGGGAGCAGGGATTCGTTACACACCGGGGAGCTGTTTTTT

d_call: NA
clone_size: NA
v_call: TRBV7-3
j_call: TRBJ2-3
cdr3_aa: CASSLSAVNTQYF
cdr3_nt: TGTGCCAGCAGCTTAAGCGCCGTTAATACGCAGTATTTT

d_call: TRBD1
clone_size: NA
v_call: TRBV28
j_call: TRBJ2-7
cdr3_aa: CASSTRDRVYEQYF
cdr3_nt: TGTGCCAGCAGTACCCGGGACAGGGTATACGAGCAGTACTTC

d_call: TRBD2
clone_size: once
v_call: TRBV5-4
j_call: TRBJ2-1
cdr3_aa: CASSLGVAGGFNEQFF
cdr3_nt: TGTGCCAGCAGCTTGGGTGTAGCGGGAGGTTTCAATGAGCAGTTCTTC

d_call: TRBD2
clone_size: NA
v_call: TRBV2
j_call: TRBJ2-7
cdr3_aa: CASRPGLHNYEQYF
cdr3_nt: TGTGCCAGCAGGCCGGGACTACACAACTACGAGCAGTACTTC

d_call: NA
clone_size: NA
v_call: TRBV7-2
j_call: TRBJ2-1
cdr3_aa: CASSLDPAENEQFF
cdr3_nt: TGTGCCAGCAGCTTAGATCCGGCAGAAAATGAGCAGTTCTTC